This TCR beta chain was profiled in a study of cytomegalovirus exposure and HLA in healthy donors. The study, taken as a whole, reports: Earlier analysis yielded a pattern in which most TCR beta V segments were productive about 90% or about 30% of the time. Sequencing likely caused a cluster of highly shared sequence variants.

About this clone itself: Its antigen is not identified.

Vbeta (60) and Jbeta (13) primers were used in the PCR. Clones were read by immunoSEQ multiplex PCR, and TCRdb kept only the in-frame ones, dropping some. This sample yields under 150,000 clones, of which roughly four fifths are seen a single time; under 6% belongs to the top ten. The sequencing input was PBMCs. The TCR originated in a woman aged 40 to 50 in good health and CMV-seropositive.

The CDR3 is CASSFPAPTNEKLFF. CDR3 DNA: TGTGCCAGCAGTTTTCCAGCGCCAACTAATGAAAAACTGTTTTTT. V gene TRBV28 combines with J gene TRBJ1-4, with D hard to call. Trimming left V 3 bases short and J 0 bases short, with 8 bases between. Germline CDR1 reads MDHEN; CDR2 reads SYDVKM. The length of the CDR3 is 15 residues.